This T cell receptor (beta chain) comes out of a study of blood T cells in healthy people across ages. Study-level information: The capture of about one barcoded beta molecule per two T cells was achieved by template switching.

Through a sample-barcoded 5' primer and a J-beta primer mix, a second PCR was run for roughly 6 to 12 cycles. One entry per CDR3 protein results from TCRdb running MiXCR on the 5' RACE reads. This table has roughly 800,000 distinct CDR3 sequences, around 36% appearing once. Study-wide findings and caveats: Measured against age, TCR beta diversity per million T cells decreased in a roughly linear manner.

This clonotype occurred once. Its antigen remains unknown. At least 6 million PBMCs were isolated per sample. This TCR came from a young man in good health. Specimen: blood.

The CDR3 sequence is CSARDRIGDNTGELFF. In DNA, the CDR3 is TGCAGTGCTAGAGATCGTATAGGGGACAACACCGGGGAGCTGTTTTTT. J is TRBJ2-2 and V is TRBV20-1, with D perhaps TRBD1 or TRBD2 (5 bases each). V lost 0 bases, J lost 2 bases, and 13 bases lay in between. Germline assignment: CDR1 DFQATT and CDR2 SNEGSKA (reference sequence). This CDR3 spans 16 amino acids.